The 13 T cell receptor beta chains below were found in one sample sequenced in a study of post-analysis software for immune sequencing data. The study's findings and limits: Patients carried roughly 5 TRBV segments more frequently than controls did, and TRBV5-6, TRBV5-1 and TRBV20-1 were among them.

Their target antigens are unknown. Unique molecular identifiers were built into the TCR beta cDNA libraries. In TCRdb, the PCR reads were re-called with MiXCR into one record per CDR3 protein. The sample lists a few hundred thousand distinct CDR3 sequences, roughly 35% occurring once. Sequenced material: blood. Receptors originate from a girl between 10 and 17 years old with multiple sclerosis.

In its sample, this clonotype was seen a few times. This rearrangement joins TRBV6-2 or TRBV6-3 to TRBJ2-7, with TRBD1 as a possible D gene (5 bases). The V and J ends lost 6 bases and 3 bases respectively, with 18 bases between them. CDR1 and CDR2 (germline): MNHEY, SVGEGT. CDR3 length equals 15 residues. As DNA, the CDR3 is TGTGCCAGCAGCCCCCCGACAGTCGAATTCTACGAGCAGTACTTC. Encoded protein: CASSPPTVEFYEQYF.

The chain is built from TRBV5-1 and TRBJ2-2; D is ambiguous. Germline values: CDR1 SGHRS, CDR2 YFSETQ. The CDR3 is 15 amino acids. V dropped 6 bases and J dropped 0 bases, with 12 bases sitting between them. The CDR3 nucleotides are TGCGCCAGCAACGAACCAGGAACGAACACCGGGGAGCTGTTTTTT. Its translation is CASNEPGTNTGELFF.

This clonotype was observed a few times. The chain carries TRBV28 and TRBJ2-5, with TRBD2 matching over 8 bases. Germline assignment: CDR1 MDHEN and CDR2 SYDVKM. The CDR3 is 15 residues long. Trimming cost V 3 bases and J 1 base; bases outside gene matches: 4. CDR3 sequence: CASSFSGVRQETQYF. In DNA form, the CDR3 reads TGTGCCAGCAGTTTTAGCGGGGTTCGCCAAGAGACCCAGTACTTC.

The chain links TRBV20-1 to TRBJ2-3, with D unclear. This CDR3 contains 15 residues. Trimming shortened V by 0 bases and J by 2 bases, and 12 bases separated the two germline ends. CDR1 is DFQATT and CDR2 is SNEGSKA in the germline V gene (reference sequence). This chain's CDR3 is CSARDQGGNTDTQYF. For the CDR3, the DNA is TGCAGTGCTAGAGATCAAGGTGGGAACACAGATACGCAGTATTTT.

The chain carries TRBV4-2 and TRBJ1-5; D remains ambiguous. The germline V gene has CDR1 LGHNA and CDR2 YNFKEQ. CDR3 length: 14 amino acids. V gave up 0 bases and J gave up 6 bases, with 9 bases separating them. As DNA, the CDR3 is TGTGCCAGCAGCCAAGAAAGTCTCGGTCAGCCCCAGCATTTT. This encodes CASSQESLGQPQHF.

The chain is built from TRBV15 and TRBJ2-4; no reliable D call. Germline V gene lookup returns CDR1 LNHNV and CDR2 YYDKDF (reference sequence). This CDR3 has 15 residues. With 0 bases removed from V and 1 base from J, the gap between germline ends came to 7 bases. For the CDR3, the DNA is TGTGCCACCAGCAGAGATCAACTGGCCAAAAACATTCAGTACTTC. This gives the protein CATSRDQLAKNIQYF.

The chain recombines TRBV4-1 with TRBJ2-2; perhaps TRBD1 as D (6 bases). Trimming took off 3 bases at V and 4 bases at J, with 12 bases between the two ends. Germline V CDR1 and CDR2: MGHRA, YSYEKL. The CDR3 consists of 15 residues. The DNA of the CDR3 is TGCGCCAGCAGCCAGTCGACAGGCGGCACCGGGGAGCTGTTTTTT. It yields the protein CASSQSTGGTGELFF.

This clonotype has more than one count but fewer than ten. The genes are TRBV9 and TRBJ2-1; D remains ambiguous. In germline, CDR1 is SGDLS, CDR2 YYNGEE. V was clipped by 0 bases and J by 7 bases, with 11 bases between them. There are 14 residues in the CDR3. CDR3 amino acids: CASSVASFVNEQFF. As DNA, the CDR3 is TGTGCCAGCAGCGTAGCGTCCTTTGTGAATGAGCAGTTCTTC.

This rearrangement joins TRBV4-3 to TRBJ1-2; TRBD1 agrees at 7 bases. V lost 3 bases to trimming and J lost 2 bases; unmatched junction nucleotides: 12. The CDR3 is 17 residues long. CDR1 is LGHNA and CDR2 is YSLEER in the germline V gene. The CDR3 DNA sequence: TGCGCCAGCAGCCACCCTGCCGGGACAGCGTTGAACTATGGCTACACCTTC. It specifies CASSHPAGTALNYGYTF.

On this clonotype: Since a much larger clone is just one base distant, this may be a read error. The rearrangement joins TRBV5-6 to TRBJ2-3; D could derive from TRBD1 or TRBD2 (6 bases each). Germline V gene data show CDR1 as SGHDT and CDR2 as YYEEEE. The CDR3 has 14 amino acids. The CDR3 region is CPSSPEGGTDTQYF. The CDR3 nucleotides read TGTCCCAGCAGCCCCGAGGGGGGTACAGATACGCAGTATTTT.

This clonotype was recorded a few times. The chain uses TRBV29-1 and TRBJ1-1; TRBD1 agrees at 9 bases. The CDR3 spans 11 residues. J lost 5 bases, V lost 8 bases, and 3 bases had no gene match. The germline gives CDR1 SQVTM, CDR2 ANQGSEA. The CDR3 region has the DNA TGCAGCTCAGGGACAGGGACTGAAGCTTTCTTT. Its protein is CSSGTGTEAFF.

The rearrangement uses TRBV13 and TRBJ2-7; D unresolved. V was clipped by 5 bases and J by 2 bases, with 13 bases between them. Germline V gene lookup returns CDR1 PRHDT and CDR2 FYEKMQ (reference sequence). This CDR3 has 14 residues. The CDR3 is CASSKSPTTYEQYF. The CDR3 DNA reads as TGTGCCAGCAGCAAGAGTCCCACGACCTACGAGCAGTACTTC. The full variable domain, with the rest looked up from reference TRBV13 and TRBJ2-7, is AAGVIQSPRHLIKEKRETATLKCYPIPRHDTVYWYQQGPGQDPQFLISFYEKMQSDKGSIPDRFSAQQFSDYHSELNMSSLELGDSALYFCASSKSPTTYEQYFGPGTRLTVT.

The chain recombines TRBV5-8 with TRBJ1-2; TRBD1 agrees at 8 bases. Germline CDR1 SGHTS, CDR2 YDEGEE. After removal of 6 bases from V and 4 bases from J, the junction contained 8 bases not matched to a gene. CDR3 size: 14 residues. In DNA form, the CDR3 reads TGTGCCAGCACCCTGACAGGGGCCGGCTATGGCTACACCTTC. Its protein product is CASTLTGAGYGYTF. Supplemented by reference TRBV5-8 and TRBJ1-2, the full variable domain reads EAGVTQSPTHLIKTRGQQATLRCSPISGHTSVYWYQQALGLGLQFLLWYDEGEERNRGNFPPRFSGRQFPNYSSELNVNALELEDSALYLCASTLTGAGYGYTFGSGTRLTVV.